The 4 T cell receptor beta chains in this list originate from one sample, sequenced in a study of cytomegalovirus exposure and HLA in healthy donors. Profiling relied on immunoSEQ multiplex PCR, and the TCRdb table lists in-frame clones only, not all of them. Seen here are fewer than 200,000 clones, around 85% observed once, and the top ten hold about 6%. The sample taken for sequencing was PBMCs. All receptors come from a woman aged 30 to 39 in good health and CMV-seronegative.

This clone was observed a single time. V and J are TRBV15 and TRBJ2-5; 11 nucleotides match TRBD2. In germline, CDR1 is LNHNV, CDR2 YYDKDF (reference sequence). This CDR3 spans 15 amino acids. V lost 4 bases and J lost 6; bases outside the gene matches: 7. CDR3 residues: CATSNSGGATKTQYF. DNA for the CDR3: TGTGCCACCAGCAATAGCGGGGGGGCCACGAAGACCCAGTACTTC.

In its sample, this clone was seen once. The CDR3 protein is CASSQLAGGFYEQYF. CDR3 DNA: TGCGCCAGCAGTCAGCTAGCGGGAGGCTTCTACGAGCAGTACTTC. The genes are TRBV5-1 and TRBJ2-7, with 11 bases that match TRBD2. Per the germline V gene, CDR1 is SGHRS and CDR2 is YFSETQ. V was clipped by 5 bases and J by 3 bases; unmatched bases: 7. The length of the CDR3 is 15 residues.

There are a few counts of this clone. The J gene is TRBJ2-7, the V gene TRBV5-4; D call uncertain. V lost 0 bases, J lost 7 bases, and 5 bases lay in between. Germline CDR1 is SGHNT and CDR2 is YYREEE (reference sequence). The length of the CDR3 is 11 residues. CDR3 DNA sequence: TGTGCCAGCAGCTTGGGACGTGAGCAGTACTTC. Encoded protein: CASSLGREQYF.

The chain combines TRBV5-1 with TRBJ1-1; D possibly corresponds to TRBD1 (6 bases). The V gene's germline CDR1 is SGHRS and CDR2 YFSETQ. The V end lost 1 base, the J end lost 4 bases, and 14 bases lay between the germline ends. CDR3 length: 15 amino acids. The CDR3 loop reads CASSLMAQGSTEAFF. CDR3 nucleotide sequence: TGCGCCAGCAGCTTGATGGCACAGGGAAGCACTGAAGCTTTCTTT.